Below, 11 T cell receptor beta chains from the same sample are listed, as sequenced in a study of blood T cell repertoires in COVID-19. The assay was immunoSEQ multiplex PCR, and TCRdb's table has in-frame clones only and misses some. The table records some 260,000 clones, nearly 90% of them present only once. Sequencing was carried out using peripheral blood. The receptors shown here come from a man between 18 and 29 years old with active or convalescent COVID-19.

The J gene is TRBJ2-1, the V gene TRBV10-1; the match to TRBD2 covers 9 bases. Germline trimming cut 0 bases from V and 6 bases from J; bases unmatched to any gene: 3. Germline CDR1 is WNHNN and CDR2 is SYGVQD (reference sequence). This CDR3 comprises 15 residues. The CDR3 DNA is TGCGCCAGCAGTGAGTCGGGGACTAGCACCAATGAGCAGTTCTTC. Amino acid sequence: CASSESGTSTNEQFF.

This chain joins TRBV19 and TRBJ1-4, with D unclear. This CDR3 spans 14 amino acids. The germline CDR1 and CDR2 sequences are LNHDA and SQIVND (reference sequence). Trimming left V 5 bases short and J 6 bases short, with 13 bases between. The CDR3 spells CASSLNTVYEKLFF. The DNA for the CDR3 is TGTGCCAGTAGTCTTAACACAGTCTATGAAAAACTGTTTTTT.

In this sample, this clone turned up once. This chain uses TRBV19 with TRBJ1-1; tentative D call: TRBD1 (5 bases). In germline, CDR1 is LNHDA, CDR2 SQIVND (reference sequence). The CDR3 has 13 residues. Trimming removed 0 bases from V and 4 bases from J, with 6 bases in between. CDR3 protein: CASSIDRVTEAFF. The CDR3 nucleotides are TGTGCCAGTAGTATAGACAGGGTCACTGAAGCTTTCTTT.

The chain uses TRBV5-6 and TRBJ2-3; 11 positions agree with TRBD2. V lost 4 bases, J lost 2 bases, and 6 bases stayed unmatched. In germline, CDR1 is SGHDT, CDR2 YYEEEE. The CDR3 has 16 residues. As DNA, the CDR3 is TGTGCCAGCAGCCTGCTACTAGCGGGAGTCACAGATACGCAGTATTTT. It encodes CASSLLLAGVTDTQYF. The full variable domain, in which reference TRBV5-6 and TRBJ2-3 provide the parts outside the CDR3, is DAGVTQSPTHLIKTRGQQVTLRCSPKSGHDTVSWYQQALGQGPQFIFQYYEEEERQRGNFPDRFSGHQFPNYSSELNVNALLLGDSALYLCASSLLLAGVTDTQYFGPGTRLTVL.

V is TRBV6-5 and J is TRBJ2-1; 8 bases are a match to TRBD1. The CDR3 consists of 15 residues. V dropped 6 bases and J dropped 3; count of bases not matched to a gene: 7. CDR1 MNHEY and CDR2 SVGAGI come from the germline V gene. The DNA of the CDR3 is TGTGCCAGCAGACGACAGGGGCGAGACTACAATGAGCAGTTCTTC. Amino acid sequence: CASRRQGRDYNEQFF.

The genes are TRBV11-3 and TRBJ2-2; TRBD1 aligns across 7 bases. CDR1 is SGHNT and CDR2 is YENEEA in the germline V gene. The trim removed 5 bases at V and 7 bases at J, leaving 4 bases unmatched. CDR3 size: 13 residues. In nucleotides, the CDR3 is TGTGCCAGCAGCGTAGGGGGCCTCGGGGAGCTGTTTTTT. This codes for CASSVGGLGELFF.

CDR3 amino acids: CASSLDRAIQETQYF. The CDR3 DNA is TGTGCCAGCAGCCTAGACAGGGCCATTCAAGAGACCCAGTACTTC. The J gene is TRBJ2-5, the V gene TRBV7-9, with 7 bases aligning to TRBD1. Germline lookup yields CDR1 SEHNR and CDR2 FQNEAQ (reference sequence). V dropped 5 bases and J dropped 2; count of bases not matched to a gene: 8. The CDR3 consists of 15 residues. The full variable domain, rest sourced from reference TRBV7-9 and TRBJ2-5, is DTGVSQNPRHKITKRGQNVTFRCDPISEHNRLYWYRQTLGQGPEFLTYFQNEAQLEKSRLLSDRFSAERPKGSFSTLEIQRTEQGDSAMYLCASSLDRAIQETQYFGPGTRLLVL.

This chain uses TRBV15 with TRBJ1-1; possibly TRBD1 for D (5 bases). Germline loops: CDR1 LNHNV, CDR2 YYDKDF (reference sequence). The CDR3 is 16 amino acids. V was pared by 1 base and J by 6 bases, with 18 bases between. This CDR3 reads CATSRGLTGGRPEAFF. In nucleotides, the CDR3 is TGTGCCACCAGCAGAGGGTTAACAGGCGGGAGGCCTGAAGCTTTCTTT.

The J gene is TRBJ1-1, the V gene TRBV27; weak D call: TRBD1 (5 bases). Deletions cut 3 bases from V and 0 bases from J, with 11 bases between. The CDR3 consists of 15 residues. In germline, CDR1 is MNHEY, CDR2 SMNVEV (reference sequence). The CDR3, as DNA: TGTGCCAGCAGTTTTCAGGGCAGGGTGAACACTGAAGCTTTCTTT. Protein product: CASSFQGRVNTEAFF.

The rearrangement joins TRBV4-3 to TRBJ1-1; D remains unclear. Germline CDR1 LGHNA, CDR2 YSLEER. CDR3 size: 15 residues. Trimming removed 0 bases from V and 5 bases from J, with 13 bases in between. CDR3 protein: CASSQDSPGRTEAFF. As DNA, the CDR3 is TGCGCCAGCAGCCAAGATAGTCCGGGAAGGACTGAAGCTTTCTTT.

This chain joins TRBV7-3 and TRBJ2-6; 7 bases map to TRBD2. Trimming cost V 2 bases and J 3 bases; bases outside gene matches: 10. Germline V gives CDR1 SGHTA, CDR2 FQGTGA. The CDR3 is 18 amino acids. CDR3 bases: TGTGCCAGCAGCTTAGAACGGGGAGGGGCATATGGGGCCAACGTCCTGACTTTC. It codes for CASSLERGGAYGANVLTF. The whole variable domain, filled in from reference TRBV7-3 and TRBJ2-6, reads GAGVSQTPSNKVTEKGKYVELRCDPISGHTALYWYRQSLGQGPEFLIYFQGTGAADDSGLPNDRFFAVRPEGSVSTLKIQRTERGDSAVYLCASSLERGGAYGANVLTFGAGSRLTVL.